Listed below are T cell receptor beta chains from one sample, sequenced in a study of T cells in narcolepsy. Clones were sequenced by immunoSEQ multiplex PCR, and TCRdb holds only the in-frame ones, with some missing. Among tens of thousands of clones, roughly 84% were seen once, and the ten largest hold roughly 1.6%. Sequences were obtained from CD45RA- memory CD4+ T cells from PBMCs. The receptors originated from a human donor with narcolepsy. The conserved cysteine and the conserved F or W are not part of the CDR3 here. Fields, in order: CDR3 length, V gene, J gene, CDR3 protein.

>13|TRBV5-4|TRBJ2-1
ASSLSGGYYNEQF
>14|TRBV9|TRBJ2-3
ASSVAGGAGADTQY
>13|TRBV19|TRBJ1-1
ASSIGRGAWTEAF
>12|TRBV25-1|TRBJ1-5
ASSEFGGNQPQH
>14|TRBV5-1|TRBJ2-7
ASSPRRGVGTYEQY
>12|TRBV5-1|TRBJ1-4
ASSSHGENEKLF
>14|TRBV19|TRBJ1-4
ASSITSAEVGEKLF
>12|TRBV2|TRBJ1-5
ASSESDRGQPQH
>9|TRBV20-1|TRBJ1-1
SARQGLRAF
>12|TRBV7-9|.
ASSQTGGVNEQY
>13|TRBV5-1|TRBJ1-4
ASSLGGVTNEKLF
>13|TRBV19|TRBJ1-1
ASLRDGWVNTEAF
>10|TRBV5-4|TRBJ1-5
ASSLDNQPQH
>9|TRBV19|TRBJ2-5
ASSKRETQY
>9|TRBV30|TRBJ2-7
AWSSGMVQY
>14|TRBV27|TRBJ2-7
ASSERLVRGAGEQY
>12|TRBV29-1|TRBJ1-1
SVEPGPRGTEAF
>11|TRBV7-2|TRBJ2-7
ASTLGKGYEQY
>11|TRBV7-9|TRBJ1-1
ASSASGNTEAF
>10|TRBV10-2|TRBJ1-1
ASIGGQTEAF
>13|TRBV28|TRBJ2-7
ASSRTGGRSYEQY
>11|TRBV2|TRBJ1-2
ASSRDRGNGYT
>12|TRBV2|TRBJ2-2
ASSPTGATGELF
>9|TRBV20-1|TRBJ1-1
SARKATEAF
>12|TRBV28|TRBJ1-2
ASSRPGGNYGYT
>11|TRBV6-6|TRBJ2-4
ASREGPKNIQY
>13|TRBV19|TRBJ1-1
ASSIGGTVNTEAF
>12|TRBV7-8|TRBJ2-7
ASSLEAGVYEQY
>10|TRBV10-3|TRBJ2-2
AISGGPGELF
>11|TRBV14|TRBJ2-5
ASSQDPPHVQY
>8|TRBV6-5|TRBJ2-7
ASGRDEQY
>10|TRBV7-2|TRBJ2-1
ASSPLAGGSL
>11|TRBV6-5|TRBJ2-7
ASSRGGGYEQY
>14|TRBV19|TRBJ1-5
ASSIGGQGTNQPQH
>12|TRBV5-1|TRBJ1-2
ASSLWEGSYGYT
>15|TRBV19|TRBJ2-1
ASSMAKTGSSYNEQF
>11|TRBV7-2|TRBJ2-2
ASRGQPTGELF
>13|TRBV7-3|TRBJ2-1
ASSSTGGKMDEQF
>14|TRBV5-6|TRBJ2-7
ASSLPLAGVKDEQY
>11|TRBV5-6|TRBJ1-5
ASSRRGNQPQH
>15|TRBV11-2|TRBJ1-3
ASSLDVRGAGGNTIY
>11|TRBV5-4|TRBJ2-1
AGSERGRNEQF
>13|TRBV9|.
ASSPRGVVSYEQY